Below are 24 T cell receptor beta chains sequenced from a single sample in a study of CD8 T cells in Susac syndrome. With random hexamers, 0.5 to 1 ug RNA was reverse transcribed. From the immunoSEQ multiplex PCR reads, TCRdb called clonotypes with MiXCR, one entry per CDR3 protein. This table holds 200,000 or so distinct CDR3 sequences, 90% to 95% found once. Sequencing was done on a sample of CD4+ T cells from PBMCs. All receptors derive from a human donor with multiple sclerosis.

This clonotype was counted a single time. Here the CDR3 reads CASSQEPGKSNQPQHF. DNA of the CDR3: TGCGCCAGCAGCCAAGAACCGGGAAAGAGCAATCAGCCCCAGCATTTT. The V and J genes are TRBV4-1 and TRBJ1-5; D remains ambiguous. The germline CDR1 and CDR2 sequences are MGHRA and YSYEKL. The CDR3 contains 16 residues. V gave up 0 bases and J gave up 1 base, with 10 bases separating them.

The V call is TRBV3-1, the J call TRBJ2-7; D may be TRBD2 (5 bases). CDR1 and CDR2 (germline): LGHDT, YNNKEL (reference sequence). The V end was cut by 2 bases, the J end by 7 bases, with 21 bases between. The CDR3 has 16 amino acids. The CDR3: CASSQHMSGYRGEQYF. CDR3 in DNA: TGTGCCAGCAGCCAACACATGTCAGGCTACCGGGGAGAGCAGTACTTC.

V and J are TRBV5-6 and TRBJ2-7; D may match TRBD1 or TRBD2 (5 bases each). V shed 2 bases and J shed 9 bases, with 15 bases lying between them. In germline, CDR1 is SGHDT, CDR2 YYEEEE. The CDR3 runs to 13 residues. CDR3 coding DNA: TGTGCCAGCAGCTTAGCGACAGCCAGCGGGCAGTACTTC. This translates into CASSLATASGQYF.

The chain employs TRBV5-1 and TRBJ1-2; 10 nucleotides line up with TRBD1. The CDR3 spans 13 residues. The V gene end was trimmed by 4 bases and the J gene end by 7 bases; junction bases not matched to a gene: 4. Germline CDR1 and CDR2: SGHRS and YFSETQ. The CDR3 sequence is CASSVRTGGGYTF. The CDR3 DNA sequence: TGCGCCAGCAGCGTCCGGACAGGGGGTGGCTACACCTTC.

This clonotype has just a few counts. The chain employs TRBV7-3 and TRBJ2-5, with D perhaps being TRBD1 or TRBD2 (5 bases each). V was cut by 5 bases and J by 4 bases, with 11 bases left in between. Germline values: CDR1 SGHTA, CDR2 FQGTGA. This CDR3 has 13 residues. CDR3 in amino acids: CASSPGPRETQYF. The CDR3 coding sequence is TGTGCCAGCAGCCCGGGACCGCGAGAGACCCAGTACTTC. Filled out from reference TRBV7-3 and TRBJ2-5, the complete variable domain reads GAGVSQTPSNKVTEKGKYVELRCDPISGHTALYWYRQSLGQGPEFLIYFQGTGAADDSGLPNDRFFAVRPEGSVSTLKIQRTERGDSAVYLCASSPGPRETQYFGPGTRLLVL.

This rearrangement joins TRBV20-1 to TRBJ1-5; 10 bases fit TRBD1. The CDR3 is made up of 15 amino acids. V was pared by 4 bases and J by 1 base, with 4 bases of the junction left unmatched. Germline CDR1 DFQATT, CDR2 SNEGSKA (reference sequence). As DNA, the CDR3 is TGCAGTGCTATCCCGGGACAGGGGAGCAATCAGCCCCAGCATTTT. Translated: CSAIPGQGSNQPQHF.

The rearrangement links TRBV7-9 to TRBJ2-5; D gene unclear. V lost 5 bases and J 9 bases, leaving 10 bases between the germline ends. The CDR3 runs 11 residues. Germline V gene data show CDR1 as SEHNR and CDR2 as FQNEAQ (reference sequence). The CDR3: CASSPELAQYF. In nucleotides, the CDR3 is TGTGCCAGCAGCCCAGAATTGGCCCAGTACTTC.

CDR3 bases: TGTGCCAGTAGTCCGGTGGGGACTAGAGAACAGTACTTC. Its translation is CASSPVGTREQYF. This chain connects TRBV19 to TRBJ2-7, with TRBD2 identical over 8 bases. Unmatched junction bases numbered 10, after V lost 5 bases and J lost 10 bases. Looked up from germline, CDR1 is LNHDA and CDR2 is SQIVND (reference sequence). The CDR3 has 13 residues.

The chain links TRBV20-1 to TRBJ2-3; TRBD1 aligns across 11 bases. Germline values: CDR1 DFQATT, CDR2 SNEGSKA (reference sequence). V was pared by 8 bases and J by 4 bases, with 8 bases of the junction left unmatched. The CDR3 consists of 14 residues. The chain's CDR3 is CSLTGTGGPDTQYF. The CDR3 DNA sequence: TGCAGTCTTACTGGGACAGGGGGTCCAGATACGCAGTATTTT.

The rearrangement uses TRBV20-1 and TRBJ1-5; TRBD1 is a possible D gene (6 bases). Germline V gene data show CDR1 as DFQATT and CDR2 as SNEGSKA (reference sequence). This CDR3 is built from 14 residues. Trimming removed 6 bases at V and 0 bases at J, with 12 bases between. The CDR3 DNA sequence: TGCAGTGCCCAGCGGGGGCTTAGCAATCAGCCCCAGCATTTT. Protein sequence: CSAQRGLSNQPQHF.

The chain carries TRBV28 and TRBJ1-2; 7 nucleotides line up with TRBD1. Germline V lookup: CDR1 MDHEN, CDR2 SYDVKM. CDR3 length: 14 amino acids. The ends lost 6 bases at V and 4 bases at J; junction bases unmatched: 8. The CDR3 loop is CASSPGQPSYGYTF. For the CDR3, the DNA is TGTGCCAGCAGCCCGGGACAGCCATCCTATGGCTACACCTTC.

This chain joins TRBV20-1 and TRBJ2-1, with 9 bases identical to TRBD2. The CDR3 extends over 15 amino acids. The V segment lost 6 bases and the J segment 2 bases; nucleotides outside the gene matches: 8. Per the germline V gene, CDR1 is DFQATT and CDR2 is SNEGSKA (reference sequence). CDR3 DNA: TGCAGTGCCCATAAGGCGGGAGGGACCTACAATGAGCAGTTCTTC. Translated, it gives CSAHKAGGTYNEQFF.

The rearrangement joins TRBV12-3 or TRBV12-4 to TRBJ2-7, with 9 bases lining up with TRBD1. V was pared by 0 bases and J by 4 bases, with 4 bases of the junction left unmatched. This CDR3 contains 15 residues. CDR3 coding DNA: TGTGCCAGCAGTTTAGCTATAGGACAGGGGTACGAGCAGTACTTC. The encoded protein is CASSLAIGQGYEQYF.

The sample holds one count of this clonotype. V is TRBV3-1 and J is TRBJ1-2; 7 bases line up with TRBD1. V was pared by 1 base and J by 4 bases, with 3 bases of the junction left unmatched. The CDR3 runs 14 residues. Germline assignment: CDR1 LGHDT and CDR2 YNNKEL (reference sequence). The CDR3 protein is CASSQGQGGYGYTF. The CDR3 bases are TGTGCCAGCAGCCAAGGACAGGGCGGCTATGGCTACACCTTC.

The CDR3 reads CASSFLSSGPHEQYF. As DNA, the CDR3 is TGTGCCAGCAGCTTTCTTTCTAGCGGGCCCCACGAGCAGTACTTC. This chain links TRBV7-9 with TRBJ2-7; 8 bases map to TRBD2. The CDR3 runs to 15 residues. Germline V gene data show CDR1 as SEHNR and CDR2 as FQNEAQ (reference sequence). V lost 3 bases and J lost 5; bases outside the gene matches: 9.

The rearrangement uses TRBV12-3 or TRBV12-4 and TRBJ2-3; D is uncertain. The CDR3 runs 11 residues. V shed 8 bases and J shed 14 bases, with 17 bases lying between them. In DNA form, the CDR3 reads TGTGCCAGCGGAGAGACCTATGGCCCGTATTTT. It encodes CASGETYGPYF.

The chain joins TRBV20-1 to TRBJ1-1; 9 positions match TRBD1. Germline-derived CDR1 and CDR2 are DFQATT and SNEGSKA (reference sequence). The CDR3 covers 14 residues. V lost 6 bases, J lost 7 bases, and 12 bases stayed unmatched. DNA of the CDR3: TGCAGTGCCTGGGGGGACAGGGTTATTGATGAAGCTTTCTTT. Its translation: CSAWGDRVIDEAFF.

V is TRBV29-1 and J is TRBJ1-6; D is unresolved. The germline V gene has CDR1 SQVTM and CDR2 ANQGSEA. There are 12 residues in the CDR3. V was trimmed by 4 bases and J by 12 bases, leaving 13 bases between them. CDR3: CSVGSGERPLHF. CDR3 coding DNA: TGCAGCGTTGGTTCTGGGGAGAGACCCCTCCACTTT.

This chain connects TRBV2 to TRBJ2-5; D unclear. The germline V and J ends were trimmed by 4 bases and 4 bases, with 7 bases remaining between them. CDR3 length equals 12 residues. Germline lookup yields CDR1 SNHLY and CDR2 FYNNEI. CDR3 bases: TGTGCCAGCAGTGCGGCTTTAGAGACCCAGTACTTC. Amino acids: CASSAALETQYF.

The rearrangement links TRBV12-3 or TRBV12-4 to TRBJ1-1; D is unresolved. Trimming removed 4 bases from V and 4 bases from J, with 13 bases in between. This CDR3 spans 14 amino acids. The CDR3 protein is CASSYGSLGTEAFF. The CDR3 DNA follows: TGTGCCAGCAGTTATGGGAGTCTCGGCACTGAAGCTTTCTTT.

V gene TRBV7-3 combines with J gene TRBJ2-7; either TRBD1 or TRBD2 may supply D (7 bases each). The CDR3 extends over 14 amino acids. V dropped 4 bases and J dropped 3 bases, with 13 bases sitting between them. Germline-derived CDR1 and CDR2 are SGHTA and FQGTGA. CDR3: CASSSRGDYYEQYF. The CDR3 DNA reads as TGTGCCAGCAGCTCCAGGGGGGACTACTACGAGCAGTACTTC.

The J gene is TRBJ2-1, the V gene TRBV3-1, with D unresolved. CDR1 and CDR2 from the germline V gene are LGHDT and YNNKEL (reference sequence). The CDR3 covers 15 residues. Trimming left V 1 base short and J 0 bases short, with 7 bases between. This CDR3 is CASSQASGSYNEQFF. The DNA for the CDR3 is TGTGCCAGCAGCCAAGCCTCTGGCTCCTACAATGAGCAGTTCTTC.

V is TRBV30 and J is TRBJ1-5; 8 positions agree with TRBD1. There are 15 residues in the CDR3. Germline values: CDR1 GTSNPN, CDR2 SVGIG (reference sequence). V trimming: 1 base; J trimming: 3 bases; junction bases outside the gene matches: 5. The CDR3 bases are TGTGCCTGGAGTGCCCAGACAGGGGTCAATCAGCCCCAGCATTTT. Translation gives CAWSAQTGVNQPQHF.

The chain is built from TRBV7-8 and TRBJ2-2, with unresolved D. CDR1 and CDR2 (germline): SGHVS, FQNEAQ. The CDR3 has 11 residues. V was shortened by 7 bases and J by 7 bases, with 7 bases between the two germline ends. In nucleotides, the CDR3 is TGTGCCAGCACCAATAGCGGGGAGCTGTTTTTT. It encodes CASTNSGELFF.